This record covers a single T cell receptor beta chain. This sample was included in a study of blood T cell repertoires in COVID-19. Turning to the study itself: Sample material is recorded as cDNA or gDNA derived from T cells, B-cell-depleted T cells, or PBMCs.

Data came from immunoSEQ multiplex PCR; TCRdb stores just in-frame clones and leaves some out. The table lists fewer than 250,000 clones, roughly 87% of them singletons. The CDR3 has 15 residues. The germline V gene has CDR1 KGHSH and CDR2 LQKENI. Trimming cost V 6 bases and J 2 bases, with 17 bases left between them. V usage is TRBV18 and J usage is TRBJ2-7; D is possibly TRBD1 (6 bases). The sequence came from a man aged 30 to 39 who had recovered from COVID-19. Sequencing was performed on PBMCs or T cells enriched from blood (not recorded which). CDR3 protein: CASSTSAGAPYEQYF. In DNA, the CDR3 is TGTGCCAGCTCGACAAGCGCAGGGGCCCCCTACGAGCAGTACTTC.